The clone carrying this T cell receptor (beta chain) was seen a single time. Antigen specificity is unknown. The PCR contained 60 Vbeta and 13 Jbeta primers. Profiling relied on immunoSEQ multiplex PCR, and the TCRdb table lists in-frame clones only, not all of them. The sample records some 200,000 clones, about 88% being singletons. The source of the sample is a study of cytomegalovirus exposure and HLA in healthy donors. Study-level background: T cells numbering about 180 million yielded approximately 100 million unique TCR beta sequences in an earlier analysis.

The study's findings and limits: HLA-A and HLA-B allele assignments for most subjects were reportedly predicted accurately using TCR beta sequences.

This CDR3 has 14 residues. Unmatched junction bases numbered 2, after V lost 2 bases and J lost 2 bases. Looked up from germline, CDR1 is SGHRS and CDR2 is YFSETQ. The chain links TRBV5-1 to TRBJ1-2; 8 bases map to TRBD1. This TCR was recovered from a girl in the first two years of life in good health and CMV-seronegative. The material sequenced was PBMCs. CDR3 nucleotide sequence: TGCGCCAGCAGCTTAGGACAGGGAAACTATGGCTACACCTTC. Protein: CASSLGQGNYGYTF. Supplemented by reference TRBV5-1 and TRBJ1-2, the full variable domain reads KAGVTQTPRYLIKTRGQQVTLSCSPISGHRSVSWYQQTPGQGLQFLFEYFSETQRNKGNFPGRFSGRQFSNSRSEMNVSTLELGDSALYLCASSLGQGNYGYTFGSGTRLTVV.